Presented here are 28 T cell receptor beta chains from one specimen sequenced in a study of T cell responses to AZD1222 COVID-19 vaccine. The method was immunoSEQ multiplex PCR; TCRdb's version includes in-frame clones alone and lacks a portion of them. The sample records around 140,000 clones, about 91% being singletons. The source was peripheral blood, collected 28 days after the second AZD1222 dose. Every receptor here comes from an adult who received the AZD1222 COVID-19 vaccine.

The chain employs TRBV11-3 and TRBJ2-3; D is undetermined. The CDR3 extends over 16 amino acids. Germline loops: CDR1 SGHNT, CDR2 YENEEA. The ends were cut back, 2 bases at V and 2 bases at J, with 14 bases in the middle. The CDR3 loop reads CASSLLGSFSTDTQYF. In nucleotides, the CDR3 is TGTGCCAGCAGCTTACTCGGCTCCTTCTCCACAGATACGCAGTATTTT.

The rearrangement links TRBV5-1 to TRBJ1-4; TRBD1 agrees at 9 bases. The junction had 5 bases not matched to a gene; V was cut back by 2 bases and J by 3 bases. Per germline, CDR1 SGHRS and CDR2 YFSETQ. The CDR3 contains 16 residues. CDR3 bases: TGCGCCAGCAGCTTACCGGGACAGGGTGCTAATGAAAAACTGTTTTTT. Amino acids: CASSLPGQGANEKLFF.

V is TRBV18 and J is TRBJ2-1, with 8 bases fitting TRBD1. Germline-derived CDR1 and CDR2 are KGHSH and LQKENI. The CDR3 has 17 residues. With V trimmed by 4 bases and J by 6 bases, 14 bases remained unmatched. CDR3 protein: CASSLQSGGGLVNEQFF. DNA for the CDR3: TGTGCCAGCTCACTACAATCAGGGGGCGGTTTGGTCAATGAGCAGTTCTTC.

Here the CDR3 DNA reads TGTGCCAGCAGCCTGGGAGAAGTAGCGTTTGAGACCCAGTACTTC. Translation gives CASSLGEVAFETQYF. The chain uses TRBV14 and TRBJ2-5; D may be TRBD2 (5 bases). Germline V gene lookup returns CDR1 SGHDN and CDR2 FVKESK. V was clipped by 4 bases and J by 5 bases, with 17 bases between them. The CDR3 has 15 amino acids.

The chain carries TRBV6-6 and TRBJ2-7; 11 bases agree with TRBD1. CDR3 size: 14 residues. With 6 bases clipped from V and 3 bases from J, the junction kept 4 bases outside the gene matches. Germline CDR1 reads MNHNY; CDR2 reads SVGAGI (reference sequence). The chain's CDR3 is CASSRGQGDYEQYF. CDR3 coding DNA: TGTGCCAGCAGCCGGGGACAGGGGGACTACGAGCAGTACTTC.

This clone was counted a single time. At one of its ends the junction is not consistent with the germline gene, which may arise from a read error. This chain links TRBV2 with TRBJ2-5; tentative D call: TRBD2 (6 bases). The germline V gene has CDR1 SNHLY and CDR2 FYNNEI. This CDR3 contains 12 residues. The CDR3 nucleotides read TGTGCCAGCGTAGATAGCGGCACCACCCACCACTTC. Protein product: CASVDSGTTHHF.

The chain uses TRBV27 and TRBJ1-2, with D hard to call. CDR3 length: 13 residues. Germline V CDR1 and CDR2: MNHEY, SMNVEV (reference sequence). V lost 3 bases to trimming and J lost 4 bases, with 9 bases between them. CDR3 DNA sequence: TGTGCCAGCAGTTTCGACGGCTTCTATGGCTACACCTTC. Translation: CASSFDGFYGYTF.

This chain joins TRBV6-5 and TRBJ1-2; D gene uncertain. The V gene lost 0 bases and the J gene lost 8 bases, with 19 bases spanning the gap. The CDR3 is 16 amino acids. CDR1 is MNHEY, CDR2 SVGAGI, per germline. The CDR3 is CASSYSGGRALAGYTF. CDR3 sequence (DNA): TGTGCCAGCAGTTACTCGGGTGGAAGGGCGCTAGCCGGCTACACCTTC.

The CDR3 reads CASSPDTGELFF. For the CDR3, the DNA is TGTGCCAGCAGCCCGGACACCGGGGAGCTGTTTTTT. This chain links TRBV7-9 with TRBJ2-2; D ambiguous. The V gene lost 5 bases and the J gene lost 3 bases, with 4 bases spanning the gap. The germline V gene has CDR1 SEHNR and CDR2 FQNEAQ (reference sequence). This CDR3 contains 12 residues.

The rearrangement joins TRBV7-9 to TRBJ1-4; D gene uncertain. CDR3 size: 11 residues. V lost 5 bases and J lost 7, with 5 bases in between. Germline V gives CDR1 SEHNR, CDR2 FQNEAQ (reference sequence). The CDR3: CASSPGEKLFF. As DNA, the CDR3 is TGTGCCAGCAGCCCGGGTGAAAAACTGTTTTTT.

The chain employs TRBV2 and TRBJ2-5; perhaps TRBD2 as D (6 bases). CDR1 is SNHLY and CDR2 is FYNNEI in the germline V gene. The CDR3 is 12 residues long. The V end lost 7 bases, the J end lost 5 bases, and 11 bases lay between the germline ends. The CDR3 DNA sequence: TGTGCCAGCACCCGGGCGGGGGAGACCCAGTACTTC. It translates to CASTRAGETQYF. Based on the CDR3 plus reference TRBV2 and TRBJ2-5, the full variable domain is EPEVTQTPSHQVTQMGQEVILRCVPISNHLYFYWYRQILGQKVEFLVSFYNNEISEKSEIFDDQFSVERPDGSNFTLKIRSTKLEDSAMYFCASTRAGETQYFGPGTRLLVL.

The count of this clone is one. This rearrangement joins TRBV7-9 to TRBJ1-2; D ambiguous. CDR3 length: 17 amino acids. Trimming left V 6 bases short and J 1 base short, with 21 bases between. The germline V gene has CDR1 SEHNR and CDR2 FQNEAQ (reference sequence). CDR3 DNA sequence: TGTGCCAGCAGGAATAACTCTGGCGGCCCCCTTAACTATGGCTACACCTTC. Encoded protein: CASRNNSGGPLNYGYTF.

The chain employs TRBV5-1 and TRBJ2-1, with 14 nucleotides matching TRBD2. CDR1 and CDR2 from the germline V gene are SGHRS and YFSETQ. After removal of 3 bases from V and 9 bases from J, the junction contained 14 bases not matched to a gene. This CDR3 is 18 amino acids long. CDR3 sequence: CASSWKPGLAGERSEQFF. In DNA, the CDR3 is TGCGCCAGCAGCTGGAAACCGGGACTAGCGGGAGAAAGGAGTGAGCAGTTCTTC.

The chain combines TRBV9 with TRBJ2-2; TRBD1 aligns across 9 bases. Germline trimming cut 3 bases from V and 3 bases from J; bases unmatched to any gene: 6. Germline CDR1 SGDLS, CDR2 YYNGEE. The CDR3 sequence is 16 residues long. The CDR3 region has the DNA TGTGCCAGCAGCGAGGGGGGGACAGGGTACACCGGGGAGCTGTTTTTT. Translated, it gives CASSEGGTGYTGELFF. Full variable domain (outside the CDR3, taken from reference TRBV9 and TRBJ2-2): DSGVTQTPKHLITATGQRVTLRCSPRSGDLSVYWYQQSLDQGLQFLIQYYNGEERAKGNILERFSAQQFPDLHSELNLSSLELGDSALYFCASSEGGTGYTGELFFGEGSRLTVL.

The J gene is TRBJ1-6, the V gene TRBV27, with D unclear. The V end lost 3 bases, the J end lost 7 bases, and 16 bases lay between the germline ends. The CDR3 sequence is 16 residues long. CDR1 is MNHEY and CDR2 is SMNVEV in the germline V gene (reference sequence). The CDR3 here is CASSLDPYRGNSPLHF. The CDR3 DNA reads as TGTGCCAGCAGTTTGGACCCCTATCGGGGAAATTCACCCCTCCACTTT.

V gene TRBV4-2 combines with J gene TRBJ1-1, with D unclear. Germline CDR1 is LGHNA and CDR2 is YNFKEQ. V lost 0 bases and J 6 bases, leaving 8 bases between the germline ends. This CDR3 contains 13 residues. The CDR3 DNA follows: TGTGCCAGCAGCCAAGAAATAGGAGCTGAAGCTTTCTTT. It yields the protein CASSQEIGAEAFF.

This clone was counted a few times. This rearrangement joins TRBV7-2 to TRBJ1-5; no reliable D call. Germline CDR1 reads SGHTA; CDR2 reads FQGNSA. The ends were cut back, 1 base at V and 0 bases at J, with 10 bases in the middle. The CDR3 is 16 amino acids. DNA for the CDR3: TGTGCCAGCAGCTTAGGTACCGGAATTAGCAATCAGCCCCAGCATTTT. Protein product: CASSLGTGISNQPQHF.

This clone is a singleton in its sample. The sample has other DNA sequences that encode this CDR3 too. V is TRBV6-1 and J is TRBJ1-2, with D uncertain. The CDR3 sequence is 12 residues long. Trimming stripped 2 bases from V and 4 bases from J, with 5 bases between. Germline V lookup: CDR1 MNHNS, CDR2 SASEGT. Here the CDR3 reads CASSERGYGYTF. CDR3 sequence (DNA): TGTGCCAGCAGTGAACGGGGCTATGGCTACACCTTC.

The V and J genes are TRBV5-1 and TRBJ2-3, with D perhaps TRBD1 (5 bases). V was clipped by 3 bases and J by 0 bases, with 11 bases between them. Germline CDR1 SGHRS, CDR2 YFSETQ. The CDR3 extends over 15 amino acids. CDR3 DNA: TGCGCCAGCAGCTCAGGACACACTAGCACAGATACGCAGTATTTT. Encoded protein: CASSSGHTSTDTQYF.

The DNA of the CDR3 is TGTGCCAGCAGTTACTCGATAGGGGTTGGCGGCTACACCTTC. This encodes CASSYSIGVGGYTF. J is TRBJ1-2 and V is TRBV6-5, with D tentatively TRBD1 (5 bases). Germline CDR1 MNHEY, CDR2 SVGAGI. The CDR3 consists of 14 residues. Trimming shortened V by 0 bases and J by 8 bases, and 13 bases separated the two germline ends.

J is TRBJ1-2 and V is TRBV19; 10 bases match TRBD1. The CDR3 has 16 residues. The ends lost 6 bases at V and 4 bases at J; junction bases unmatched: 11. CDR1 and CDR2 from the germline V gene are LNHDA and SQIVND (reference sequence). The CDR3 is CASRSSGTGVFYGYTF. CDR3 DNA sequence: TGTGCCAGTAGGAGCTCCGGGACAGGGGTATTCTATGGCTACACCTTC.

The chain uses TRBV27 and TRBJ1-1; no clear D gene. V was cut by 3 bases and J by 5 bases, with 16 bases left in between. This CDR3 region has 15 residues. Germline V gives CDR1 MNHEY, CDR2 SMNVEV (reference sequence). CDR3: CASSLMYSKGTEAFF. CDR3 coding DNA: TGTGCCAGCAGTTTGATGTATTCCAAAGGGACTGAAGCTTTCTTT.

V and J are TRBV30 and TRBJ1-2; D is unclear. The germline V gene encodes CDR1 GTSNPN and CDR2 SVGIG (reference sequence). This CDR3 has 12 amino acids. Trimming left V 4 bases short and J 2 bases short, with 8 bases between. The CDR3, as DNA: TGTGCCTGGAACGCAGCAAACTATGGCTACACCTTC. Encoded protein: CAWNAANYGYTF.

CDR3 DNA sequence: TGTGCCATCAGTGAGTATGTTCCGGTGGAGGGGTACACCTTC. Its protein is CAISEYVPVEGYTF. The chain employs TRBV10-3 and TRBJ1-2; TRBD1 might be the D (5 bases). This CDR3 region has 14 residues. The germline V gene has CDR1 ENHRY and CDR2 SYGVKD. V was shortened by 1 base and J by 11 bases, with 17 bases between the two germline ends.

The CDR3: CASSSQAGGYEQYF. In DNA, the CDR3 is TGTGCCAGCAGTTCGCAAGCGGGGGGATACGAGCAGTACTTC. The rearrangement links TRBV6-5 to TRBJ2-7; 9 bases match TRBD2. V was clipped by 4 bases and J by 4 bases; unmatched bases: 5. The V gene's germline CDR1 is MNHEY and CDR2 SVGAGI. The CDR3 spans 14 residues.

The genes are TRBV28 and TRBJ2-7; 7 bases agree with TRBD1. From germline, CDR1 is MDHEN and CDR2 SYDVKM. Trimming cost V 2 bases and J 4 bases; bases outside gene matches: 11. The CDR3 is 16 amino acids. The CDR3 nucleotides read TGTGCCAGCAGTTTAGGCCGGGACAGAGTTCCTTACGAGCAGTACTTC. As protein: CASSLGRDRVPYEQYF.

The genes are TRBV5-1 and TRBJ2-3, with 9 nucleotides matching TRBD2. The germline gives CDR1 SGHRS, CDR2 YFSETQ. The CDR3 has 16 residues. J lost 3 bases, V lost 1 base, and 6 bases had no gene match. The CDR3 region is CASSLKAGGTTDTQYF. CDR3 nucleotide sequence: TGCGCCAGCAGCTTGAAGGCGGGGGGGACGACAGATACGCAGTATTTT.

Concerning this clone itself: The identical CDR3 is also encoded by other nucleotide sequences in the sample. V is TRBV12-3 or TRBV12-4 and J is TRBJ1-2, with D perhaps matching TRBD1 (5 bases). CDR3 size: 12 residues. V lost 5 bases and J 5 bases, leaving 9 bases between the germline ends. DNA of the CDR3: TGTGCCAGCAGTCCGCAGGGTTATGGCTACACCTTC. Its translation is CASSPQGYGYTF.